This T cell receptor beta chain was profiled in a study of blood T cell repertoires in COVID-19. Profiling relied on immunoSEQ multiplex PCR, and the TCRdb table lists in-frame clones only, not all of them. The sample lists some 83,000 clones; about 76% were seen once. This CDR3 spans 17 amino acids. Germline CDR1 SGHRS, CDR2 YFSETQ. V lost 0 bases and J 2 bases, leaving 18 bases between the germline ends. The J gene is TRBJ2-7, the V gene TRBV5-1; D may be TRBD2 (6 bases). Material: peripheral blood. This TCR came from a man aged 80 or over with acute or convalescent COVID-19. The CDR3 sequence: CASSLAIGAWTTYEQYF. As DNA, the CDR3 is TGCGCCAGCAGCTTGGCCATCGGGGCATGGACTACCTACGAGCAGTACTTC.